This T cell receptor (beta chain) originates from a study of technical replicates of blood from a handful of donors. From germline, CDR1 is LNHDA and CDR2 SQIVND (reference sequence). This CDR3 is 13 amino acids long. After removal of 7 bases from V and 8 bases from J, the junction contained 9 bases not matched to a gene. Sequencing used immunoSEQ multiplex PCR; TCRdb keeps in-frame clones, though not all of them. Here the sample spans approximately 73,000 clones, 80% to 95% being singletons. Sequencing used T cells isolated from PBMCs. The chain carries TRBV19 and TRBJ1-2; 8 bases are shared with TRBD1. The TCR sequence derives from a human donor in good health. CDR3 amino acids: CASTRTGTIGYTF. CDR3 nucleotide sequence: TGTGCCAGTACCCGGACAGGGACAATCGGCTACACCTTC.